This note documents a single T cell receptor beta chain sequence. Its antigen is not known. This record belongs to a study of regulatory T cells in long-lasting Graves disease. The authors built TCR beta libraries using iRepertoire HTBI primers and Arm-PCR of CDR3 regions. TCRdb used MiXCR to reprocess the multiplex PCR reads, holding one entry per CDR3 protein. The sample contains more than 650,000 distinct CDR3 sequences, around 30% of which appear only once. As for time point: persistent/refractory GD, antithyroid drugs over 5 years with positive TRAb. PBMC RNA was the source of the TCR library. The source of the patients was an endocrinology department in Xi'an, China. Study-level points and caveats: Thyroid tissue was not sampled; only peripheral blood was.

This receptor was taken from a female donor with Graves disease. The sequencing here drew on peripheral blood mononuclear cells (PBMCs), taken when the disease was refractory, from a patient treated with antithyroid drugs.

The CDR3 DNA reads TGCGCCAGCAGCTTGGGAGTGGACACCGGTGGCTACACCTTC. This translates into CASSLGVDTGGYTF. The chain recombines TRBV5-1 with TRBJ1-2; possibly TRBD1 for D (5 bases). The germline V and J ends were trimmed by 0 bases and 7 bases, with 13 bases remaining between them. The CDR3 length is 14 residues. The germline V gene has CDR1 SGHRS and CDR2 YFSETQ.